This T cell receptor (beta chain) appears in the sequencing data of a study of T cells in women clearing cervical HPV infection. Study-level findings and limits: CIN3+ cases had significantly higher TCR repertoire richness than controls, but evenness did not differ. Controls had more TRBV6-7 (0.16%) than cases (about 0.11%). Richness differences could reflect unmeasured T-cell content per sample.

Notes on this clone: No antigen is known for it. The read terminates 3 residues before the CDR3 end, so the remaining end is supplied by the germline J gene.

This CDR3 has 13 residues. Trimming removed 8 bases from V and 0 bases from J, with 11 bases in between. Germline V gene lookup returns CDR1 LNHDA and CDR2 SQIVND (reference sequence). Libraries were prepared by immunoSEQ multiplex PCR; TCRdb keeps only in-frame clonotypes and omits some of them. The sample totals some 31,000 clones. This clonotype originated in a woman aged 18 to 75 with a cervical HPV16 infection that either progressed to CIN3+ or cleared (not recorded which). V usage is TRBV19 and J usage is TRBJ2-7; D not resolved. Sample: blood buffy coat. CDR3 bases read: TGTGCCAGTGCCCAGGAACTCTCCTACGAG. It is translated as CASAQELSYE. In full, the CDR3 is CASAQELSYEQYF.